The 23 T cell receptor beta chains listed next were all sequenced from one sample in a study of cytomegalovirus exposure and HLA in healthy donors. PCR involved 60 Vbeta and 13 Jbeta primers. Sequencing was performed with immunoSEQ multiplex PCR; in TCRdb, only in-frame clones are kept and a portion is missing. Here the sample spans more than 95,000 clones, roughly 75% being singletons. Sequencing was carried out using PBMCs. These receptors originate from a man in his thirties or forties in good health and CMV-seropositive.

The chain has TRBV27 and TRBJ1-5; D is unclear. V was shortened by 3 bases and J by 0 bases, with 3 bases between the two germline ends. The CDR3 sequence is 13 residues long. Germline values: CDR1 MNHEY, CDR2 SMNVEV (reference sequence). CDR3 nucleotide sequence: TGTGCCAGCAGTTTCAATAGCAATCAGCCCCAGCATTTT. Amino acid sequence: CASSFNSNQPQHF.

This chain joins TRBV7-3 and TRBJ2-2; TRBD2 matches at 7 bases. V trimming: 0 bases; J trimming: 2 bases; junction bases outside the gene matches: 3. The germline CDR1 and CDR2 sequences are SGHTA and FQGTGA. This CDR3 contains 16 residues. The CDR3, as DNA: TGTGCCAGCAGCTTAACAGGCGGGGGAAACACCGGGGAGCTGTTTTTT. It encodes CASSLTGGGNTGELFF.

Here the CDR3 DNA reads TGTGCCAGCAGCTCAGGGCCTCCCTACGAGCAGTACTTC. Its protein product is CASSSGPPYEQYF. This chain joins TRBV11-2 and TRBJ2-7, with D possibly being TRBD1 (5 bases). Looked up from germline, CDR1 is SGHAT and CDR2 is FQNNGV. The CDR3 extends over 13 amino acids. V lost 4 bases and J lost 2, with 9 bases in between.

This clone occurred a few times. The V and J genes are TRBV4-1 and TRBJ2-2, with TRBD1 matching 9 bases. Germline-derived CDR1 and CDR2 are MGHRA and YSYEKL. The CDR3 is made up of 16 amino acids. After removal of 3 bases from V and 0 bases from J, the junction contained 2 bases not matched to a gene. The CDR3 is CASSQGQGTNTGELFF. CDR3 nucleotide sequence: TGCGCCAGCAGCCAGGGACAGGGAACGAACACCGGGGAGCTGTTTTTT.

The chain has TRBV5-1 and TRBJ1-4; TRBD1 aligns across 8 bases. The CDR3 is made up of 14 amino acids. Trimming at V came to 5 bases and at J to 5 bases, leaving 5 bases not matched to a gene. The germline gives CDR1 SGHRS, CDR2 YFSETQ. The CDR3 DNA reads TGCGCCAGCAGACAGCGACAGGGGAATGAAAAACTGTTTTTT. It codes for CASRQRQGNEKLFF.

The V call is TRBV15, the J call TRBJ1-4; no firm D call. The V and J ends lost 3 bases and 4 bases respectively, with 9 bases between them. Germline V gene sequence: CDR1 LNHNV, CDR2 YYDKDF (reference sequence). This CDR3 has 14 residues. Written as DNA, the CDR3 is TGTGCCACCAGCAGCGGGGTTCATAATGAAAAACTGTTTTTT. As protein: CATSSGVHNEKLFF.

The chain employs TRBV27 and TRBJ1-2; 7 bases are shared with TRBD1. The CDR3 is made up of 14 amino acids. Germline V gene sequence: CDR1 MNHEY, CDR2 SMNVEV (reference sequence). V shed 3 bases, J shed 5 bases, and the junction held 6 bases outside the gene matches. The CDR3 spells CASSFQGQTYGYTF. The CDR3, as DNA: TGTGCCAGCAGTTTCCAGGGACAGACTTATGGCTACACCTTC.

V and J are TRBV10-1 and TRBJ2-7, with unresolved D. This CDR3 is built from 13 residues. Trimming shortened V by 0 bases and J by 6 bases, and 9 bases separated the two germline ends. Germline-derived CDR1 and CDR2 are WNHNN and SYGVQD (reference sequence). The CDR3 DNA follows: TGCGCCAGCAGTGAGTCGACGAGGCCCGAGCAGTACTTC. Translation gives CASSESTRPEQYF.

The sample holds a few counts of this clone. This chain uses TRBV27 with TRBJ1-2; 7 bases line up with TRBD1. Germline CDR1 is MNHEY and CDR2 is SMNVEV (reference sequence). CDR3 length: 14 amino acids. J gave up 2 bases and V 5 bases, and 5 bases lay outside the gene matches. CDR3 DNA: TGTGCCAGCAGTCCTACGACAGGGAACTATGGCTACACCTTC. It encodes CASSPTTGNYGYTF.

The chain links TRBV29-1 to TRBJ2-1; no clear D gene. The germline CDR1 and CDR2 sequences are SQVTM and ANQGSEA. The CDR3 extends over 14 amino acids. The V gene lost 4 bases and the J gene lost 2 bases, with 12 bases spanning the gap. This CDR3 reads CSVGISRAYNEQFF. The CDR3 DNA is TGCAGCGTTGGGATCTCTCGGGCCTACAATGAGCAGTTCTTC.

There are a few counts of this clone. The V call is TRBV27, the J call TRBJ2-5, with 8 bases lining up with TRBD1. The CDR3 sequence is 14 residues long. In germline, CDR1 is MNHEY, CDR2 SMNVEV (reference sequence). With 5 bases clipped from V and 7 bases from J, the junction kept 9 bases outside the gene matches. The CDR3: CASSPPGQAGTQYF. The CDR3 coding sequence is TGTGCCAGCAGTCCCCCGGGACAGGCCGGGACCCAGTACTTC.

The chain couples TRBV7-8 to TRBJ1-1, with 8 bases lining up with TRBD1. Germline assignment: CDR1 SGHVS and CDR2 FQNEAQ. The CDR3 covers 15 residues. V shed 5 bases and J 3 bases; nucleotides not matched to a gene: 8. The CDR3 sequence is CASSIQGVMDTEAFF. The CDR3 bases are TGTGCCAGCAGCATACAGGGGGTGATGGACACTGAAGCTTTCTTT.

Of note for this clone: Germline and junction disagree at one end, which may indicate a read error. This chain links TRBV7-9 with TRBJ2-1; no definite D call. In germline, CDR1 is SEHNR, CDR2 FQNEAQ (reference sequence). This CDR3 is built from 10 residues. The CDR3 DNA reads TGTTCCAGCAGCTTCGGTGAGCAGTTCTTC. Translation: CSSSFGEQFF. Together with reference TRBV7-9 and TRBJ2-1, the CDR3 gives the full variable domain: DTGVSQNPRHKITKRGQNVTFRCDPISEHNRLYWYRQTLGQGPEFLTYFQNEAQLEKSRLLSDRFSAERPKGSFSTLEIQRTEQGDSAMYLCSSSFGEQFFGPGTRLTVL.

The V gene is TRBV27, the J gene TRBJ1-1; perhaps TRBD1 as D (6 bases). Germline V gene lookup returns CDR1 MNHEY and CDR2 SMNVEV (reference sequence). The V and J ends lost 5 bases and 0 bases respectively, with 13 bases between them. This CDR3 contains 15 residues. Here the CDR3 DNA reads TGTGCCAGCAGTACATCGGGACACCTGAACACTGAAGCTTTCTTT. Amino acids: CASSTSGHLNTEAFF.

This sequence joins TRBV27 and TRBJ2-7; 13 bases map to TRBD2. Germline V gives CDR1 MNHEY, CDR2 SMNVEV (reference sequence). After removal of 0 bases from V and 12 bases from J, the junction contained 8 bases not matched to a gene. The CDR3 length is 15 residues. CDR3 nucleotide sequence: TGTGCCAGCAGTTTATCTCGGGGACTAGCGGGACGACCGTACTTC. Amino acids: CASSLSRGLAGRPYF.

CDR3 sequence reads: CASSPWGQGSSYEQYF. CDR3 nucleotide sequence: TGTGCCAGCTCACCATGGGGGCAGGGGTCCTCCTACGAGCAGTACTTC. This chain connects TRBV18 to TRBJ2-7; D is perhaps TRBD1 (6 bases). Trimming stripped 2 bases from V and 0 bases from J, with 14 bases between. This CDR3 has 16 residues. From germline, CDR1 is KGHSH and CDR2 LQKENI.

The CDR3 nucleotides read TGTGCCAGCAGCAACAGGGGAGATCAGCCCCAGCATTTT. Its protein is CASSNRGDQPQHF. The rearrangement links TRBV6-5 to TRBJ1-5; 7 bases match TRBD1. The V gene's germline CDR1 is MNHEY and CDR2 SVGAGI. Trimming cost V 6 bases and J 5 bases; bases outside gene matches: 4. The CDR3 covers 13 residues.

This chain connects TRBV5-1 to TRBJ2-7; 8 nucleotides match TRBD2. CDR3 length equals 16 residues. V was pared by 0 bases and J by 5 bases, with 10 bases of the junction left unmatched. CDR1 is SGHRS, CDR2 YFSETQ, per germline. CDR3 residues: CASSLASSGYVDEQYF. CDR3 in DNA: TGCGCCAGCAGCTTGGCGTCTAGCGGGTACGTTGACGAGCAGTACTTC. Full variable domain (rest looked up from reference TRBV5-1 and TRBJ2-7): KAGVTQTPRYLIKTRGQQVTLSCSPISGHRSVSWYQQTPGQGLQFLFEYFSETQRNKGNFPGRFSGRQFSNSRSEMNVSTLELGDSALYLCASSLASSGYVDEQYFGPGTRLTVT.

A few counts support this clone. The V call is TRBV19, the J call TRBJ1-1, with D perhaps matching TRBD1 (6 bases). CDR1 is LNHDA, CDR2 SQIVND, per germline (reference sequence). This CDR3 has 16 residues. Trimming pared 10 bases from V and 1 base from J, leaving 22 bases between. CDR3 coding DNA: TGTGCCACCAAGAGGGGGAACAGGGACCCGAACACTGAAGCTTTCTTT. This gives the protein CATKRGNRDPNTEAFF. Supplemented by reference TRBV19 and TRBJ1-1, the full variable domain reads DGGITQSPKYLFRKEGQNVTLSCEQNLNHDAMYWYRQDPGQGLRLIYYSQIVNDFQKGDIAEGYSVSREKKESFPLTVTSAQKNPTAFYLCATKRGNRDPNTEAFFGQGTRLTVV.

V and J are TRBV5-1 and TRBJ2-2; TRBD2 matches 10 bases. The CDR3 is 17 residues long. The V gene end was trimmed by 1 base and the J gene end by 5 bases; junction bases not matched to a gene: 8. Germline V gene data show CDR1 as SGHRS and CDR2 as YFSETQ. The CDR3 DNA follows: TGCGCCAGCAGCTTGTCGCCTAGCGGGAGTACTACCGGGGAGCTGTTTTTT. Its translation is CASSLSPSGSTTGELFF. The variable domain in full, with the rest retrieved from reference TRBV5-1 and TRBJ2-2, is KAGVTQTPRYLIKTRGQQVTLSCSPISGHRSVSWYQQTPGQGLQFLFEYFSETQRNKGNFPGRFSGRQFSNSRSEMNVSTLELGDSALYLCASSLSPSGSTTGELFFGEGSRLTVL.

This chain links TRBV7-2 with TRBJ2-5; TRBD1 agrees at 9 bases. The CDR3 is 15 amino acids. Losses at the gene ends were 1 base for V and 4 bases for J; bases not matched to a gene: 4. Germline CDR1 is SGHTA and CDR2 is FQGNSA. CDR3 DNA sequence: TGTGCCAGCAGCTTAGGGCAGGGACAGGGAGAGACCCAGTACTTC. Translation gives CASSLGQGQGETQYF. Complete variable domain (other parts from reference TRBV7-2 and TRBJ2-5): GAGVSQSPSNKVTEKGKDVELRCDPISGHTALYWYRQSLGQGLEFLIYFQGNSAPDKSGLPSDRFSAERTGGSVSTLTIQRTQQEDSAVYLCASSLGQGQGETQYFGPGTRLLVL.

J is TRBJ2-2 and V is TRBV15; the match to TRBD1 covers 12 bases. The CDR3 is made up of 16 amino acids. Looked up from germline, CDR1 is LNHNV and CDR2 is YYDKDF (reference sequence). V lost 3 bases and J lost 7; bases outside the gene matches: 6. CDR3 loop: CATSSWDRGHFGELFF. CDR3 in DNA: TGTGCCACCAGCAGCTGGGACAGGGGGCATTTCGGGGAGCTGTTTTTT.

The chain employs TRBV27 and TRBJ2-7, with D possibly TRBD1 on 6 matching bases. Germline CDR1 reads MNHEY; CDR2 reads SMNVEV (reference sequence). Between the trimmed V and J ends, which lost 4 bases and 2 bases, there was a span of 18 bases. The CDR3 consists of 16 residues. The CDR3 DNA reads TGTGCCAGCAGTTCCTCCGAGGGGGTTGGGACCTACGAGCAGTACTTC. It yields the protein CASSSSEGVGTYEQYF.